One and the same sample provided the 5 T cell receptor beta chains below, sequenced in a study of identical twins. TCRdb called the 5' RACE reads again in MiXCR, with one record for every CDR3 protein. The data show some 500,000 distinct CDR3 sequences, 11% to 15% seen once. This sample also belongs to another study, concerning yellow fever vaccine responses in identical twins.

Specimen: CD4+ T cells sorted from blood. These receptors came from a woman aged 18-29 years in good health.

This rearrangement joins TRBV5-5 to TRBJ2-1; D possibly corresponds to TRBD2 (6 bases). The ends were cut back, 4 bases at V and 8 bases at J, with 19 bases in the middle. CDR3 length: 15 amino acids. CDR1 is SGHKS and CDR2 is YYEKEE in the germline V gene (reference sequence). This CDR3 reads CASSLRGSGGDEQFF. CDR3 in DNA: TGTGCCAGCAGCCTTCGTGGTAGCGGCGGGGATGAGCAGTTCTTC.

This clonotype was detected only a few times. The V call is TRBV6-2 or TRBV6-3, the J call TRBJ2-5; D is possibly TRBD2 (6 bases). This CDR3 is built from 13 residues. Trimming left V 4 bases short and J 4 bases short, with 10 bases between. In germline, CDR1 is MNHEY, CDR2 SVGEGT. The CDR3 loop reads CASSSGLIETQYF. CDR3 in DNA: TGTGCCAGCAGTTCAGGACTAATAGAGACCCAGTACTTC.

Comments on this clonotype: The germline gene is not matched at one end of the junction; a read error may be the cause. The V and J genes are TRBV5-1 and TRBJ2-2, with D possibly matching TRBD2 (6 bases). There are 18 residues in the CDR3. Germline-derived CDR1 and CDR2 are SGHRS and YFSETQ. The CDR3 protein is CACSGGDWAKRNTGELFF. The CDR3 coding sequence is TGCGCCTGCAGCGGCGGGGATTGGGCTAAGCGCAACACCGGGGAGCTGTTTTTT. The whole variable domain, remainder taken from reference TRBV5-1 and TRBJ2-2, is KAGVTQTPRYLIKTRGQQVTLSCSPISGHRSVSWYQQTPGQGLQFLFEYFSETQRNKGNFPGRFSGRQFSNSRSEMNVSTLELGDSALYLCACSGGDWAKRNTGELFFGEGSRLTVL.

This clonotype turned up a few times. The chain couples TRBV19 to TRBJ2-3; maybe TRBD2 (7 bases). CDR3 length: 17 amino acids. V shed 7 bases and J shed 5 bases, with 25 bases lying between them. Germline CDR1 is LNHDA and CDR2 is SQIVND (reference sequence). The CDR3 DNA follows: TGTGCCAGTACCACGCCCGAGGGAGGGGGTCGGAGAGATACGCAGTATTTT. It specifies CASTTPEGGGRRDTQYF.

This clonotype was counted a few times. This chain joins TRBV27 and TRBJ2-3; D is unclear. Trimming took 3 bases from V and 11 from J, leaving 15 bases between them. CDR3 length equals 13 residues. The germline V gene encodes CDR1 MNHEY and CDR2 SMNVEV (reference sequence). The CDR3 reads CASSLYHPLGQYF. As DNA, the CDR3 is TGTGCCAGCAGTTTGTACCACCCATTGGGGCAGTATTTT.